The T cell receptor (beta chain) under discussion was sequenced for a study of control samples from healthy donors and cancer patients. Profiling relied on immunoSEQ multiplex PCR, and the TCRdb table lists in-frame clones only, not all of them. The profile shows roughly 80,000 clones, nearly 90% of them singletons. Per germline, CDR1 SGHAT and CDR2 FQNNGV. Losses at the gene ends were 5 bases for V and 2 bases for J; bases not matched to a gene: 3. CDR3 size: 13 residues. This TCR was sampled from a woman in her 50s in good health. This sequence joins TRBV11-2 and TRBJ2-7, with 7 bases fitting TRBD1. The specimen was blood. The CDR3 loop reads CASSTGTAYEQYF. In DNA, the CDR3 is TGTGCCAGCAGCACCGGGACAGCCTACGAGCAGTACTTC.